Below are 28 T cell receptor beta chains sequenced from a single sample in a study of cytomegalovirus exposure and HLA in healthy donors. PCR employed 60 Vbeta and 13 Jbeta primers. Sequencing used immunoSEQ multiplex PCR; TCRdb keeps in-frame clones, though not all of them. The profile shows about 97,000 clones, approximately 75% of them singletons. The sample consisted of PBMCs. The receptors stem from a woman aged 40 to 50 in good health and CMV-seronegative.

This clone was found a few times. The chain couples TRBV4-1 to TRBJ1-1, with TRBD1 as a possible D gene (5 bases). The V end was cut by 3 bases, the J end by 3 bases, with 11 bases between. This CDR3 contains 14 residues. CDR1 MGHRA and CDR2 YSYEKL come from the germline V gene. The CDR3 nucleotides read TGCGCCAGCAGCCAGCTCAGGGAGGACACTGAAGCTTTCTTT. As protein: CASSQLREDTEAFF.

This clone was seen more than once but under ten times. The chain links TRBV7-3 to TRBJ1-5, with 9 bases fitting TRBD1. The CDR3 extends over 22 amino acids. CDR1 and CDR2 from the germline V gene are SGHTA and FQGTGA. The J segment lost 5 bases and the V segment lost 5 bases, leaving 28 bases of the junction unmatched. The CDR3 nucleotides are TGTGCCAGCAGCCCGAGCGACCCTTTTAGGACAGGGGAGGGAGAAGATGATCAGCCCCAGCATTTT. It is translated as CASSPSDPFRTGEGEDDQPQHF.

This clone was observed a single time. The V gene is TRBV5-6, the J gene TRBJ2-5; D is unclear. This CDR3 comprises 14 residues. Trimming took off 1 base at V and 5 bases at J, with 12 bases between the two ends. Per the germline V gene, CDR1 is SGHDT and CDR2 is YYEEEE. DNA for the CDR3: TGTGCCAGCAGCTTGCCCCGGGTTGAGGAGACCCAGTACTTC. Amino acid sequence: CASSLPRVEETQYF.

The chain carries TRBV9 and TRBJ2-1; possibly TRBD2 for D (5 bases). Germline CDR1 is SGDLS and CDR2 is YYNGEE. V lost 0 bases, J lost 3 bases, and 10 bases lay in between. The CDR3 sequence is 15 residues long. CDR3 DNA sequence: TGTGCCAGCAGCGTAGCTTTACGGGACTACAATGAGCAGTTCTTC. As protein: CASSVALRDYNEQFF.

The chain has TRBV6-4 and TRBJ2-2; the D gene is possibly TRBD2 (6 bases). Germline V gene lookup returns CDR1 MRHNA and CDR2 SNTAGT. The CDR3 has 13 residues. Trimming shortened V by 3 bases and J by 5 bases, and 7 bases separated the two germline ends. DNA for the CDR3: TGTGCCAGCAGTGAGGAGGGGACCGGGGAGCTGTTTTTT. Translated: CASSEEGTGELFF.

The DNA for the CDR3 is TGTGCCAGCAGTTACCCGGGGACAGGGTTCAATGAGCAGTTCTTC. Amino acid sequence: CASSYPGTGFNEQFF. The chain combines TRBV6-6 with TRBJ2-1; 9 bases agree with TRBD1. Germline-derived CDR1 and CDR2 are MNHNY and SVGAGI (reference sequence). This CDR3 contains 15 residues. Trimming cost V 2 bases and J 6 bases; bases outside gene matches: 5.

The chain joins TRBV7-9 to TRBJ1-1; 7 nucleotides line up with TRBD1. Germline-derived CDR1 and CDR2 are SEHNR and FQNEAQ (reference sequence). V shed 0 bases, J shed 4 bases, and the junction held 2 bases outside the gene matches. The CDR3 has 14 amino acids. The CDR3 sequence is CASSLAGQFTEAFF. DNA of the CDR3: TGTGCCAGCAGCTTAGCGGGACAGTTCACTGAAGCTTTCTTT. The whole variable domain, filled in from reference TRBV7-9 and TRBJ1-1, reads DTGVSQNPRHKITKRGQNVTFRCDPISEHNRLYWYRQTLGQGPEFLTYFQNEAQLEKSRLLSDRFSAERPKGSFSTLEIQRTEQGDSAMYLCASSLAGQFTEAFFGQGTRLTVV.

The genes are TRBV19 and TRBJ2-1, with 11 bases that match TRBD2. Per germline, CDR1 LNHDA and CDR2 SQIVND (reference sequence). The CDR3 runs 16 residues. J was trimmed by 8 bases and V by 8 bases; bases with no gene match: 14. The CDR3 loop is CASRAYLAGGTDEQFF. DNA for the CDR3: TGTGCCAGTCGGGCCTATCTAGCGGGAGGTACGGATGAGCAGTTCTTC.

The rearrangement joins TRBV6-1 to TRBJ2-1; 9 nucleotides agree with TRBD2. There are 14 residues in the CDR3. The junction had 5 bases not matched to a gene; V was cut back by 6 bases and J by 5 bases. The germline V gene encodes CDR1 MNHNS and CDR2 SASEGT. CDR3 coding DNA: TGTGCCAGCAGAGGACTAGCGCGAAACAATGAGCAGTTCTTC. As protein: CASRGLARNNEQFF.

This clone was counted between two and nine times. This rearrangement joins TRBV7-9 to TRBJ2-1; 7 nucleotides agree with TRBD2. The germline V gene encodes CDR1 SEHNR and CDR2 FQNEAQ (reference sequence). The CDR3 consists of 15 residues. The V and J ends lost 5 bases and 4 bases, in that order; junction bases with no gene match: 8. DNA for the CDR3: TGTGCCAGCAGCCCTCCTCAGCGGGGTTACAATGAGCAGTTCTTC. Protein: CASSPPQRGYNEQFF.

A single count supports this clone. This chain uses TRBV6-5 with TRBJ2-3; 7 bases are a match to TRBD2. V gave up 5 bases and J gave up 0 bases; unmatched junction bases: 5. The CDR3 extends over 15 amino acids. CDR1 MNHEY and CDR2 SVGAGI come from the germline V gene. The chain's CDR3 is CASSGRGISTDTQYF. In DNA form, the CDR3 reads TGTGCCAGCAGTGGGCGGGGGATTAGCACAGATACGCAGTATTTT.

The chain has TRBV27 and TRBJ2-1; perhaps TRBD1 as D (5 bases). The CDR3 totals 14 residues. Trimming took 6 bases from V and 4 from J, leaving 13 bases between them. The V gene's germline CDR1 is MNHEY and CDR2 SMNVEV (reference sequence). Here the CDR3 reads CASRPSGAYNEQFF. CDR3 nucleotide sequence: TGTGCCAGCAGACCTAGTGGGGCTTACAATGAGCAGTTCTTC.

The gene calls are TRBV4-2 and TRBJ1-1, with TRBD1 as a possible D gene (5 bases). V gave up 2 bases and J gave up 7 bases, with 14 bases separating them. This CDR3 region has 14 residues. Germline V gives CDR1 LGHNA, CDR2 YNFKEQ. This CDR3 is CASSQSLTGLEAFF. The CDR3 coding sequence is TGTGCCAGCAGCCAATCCCTTACAGGTCTTGAAGCTTTCTTT.

The chain's CDR3 is CASKAYYSSTDTQYF. The CDR3 DNA sequence: TGTGCCAGCAAGGCGTACTATTCTAGCACAGATACGCAGTATTTT. The chain is built from TRBV27 and TRBJ2-3; D is uncertain. Germline V gene data show CDR1 as MNHEY and CDR2 as SMNVEV (reference sequence). This CDR3 is 15 amino acids long. Trimming took off 7 bases at V and 0 bases at J, with 14 bases between the two ends.

The chain joins TRBV4-2 to TRBJ2-5, with TRBD2 matching over 11 bases. This CDR3 comprises 16 residues. V gave up 1 base and J gave up 2 bases; unmatched junction bases: 3. CDR1 is LGHNA and CDR2 is YNFKEQ in the germline V gene. The CDR3 DNA sequence: TGTGCCAGCAGCCAAGTGACTAGCGGGGCGCAAGAGACCCAGTACTTC. Its translation: CASSQVTSGAQETQYF.

V is TRBV10-2 and J is TRBJ1-1; D possibly corresponds to TRBD1 (5 bases). The CDR3 is 11 residues long. V lost 5 bases, J lost 10 bases, and 11 bases lay in between. Germline V CDR1 and CDR2: WSHSY, SAAADI. CDR3 in DNA: TGCGCCAGCAGTTCAGGGAAGAGAGCTTTCTTT. Its protein is CASSSGKRAFF.

The J gene is TRBJ2-3, the V gene TRBV19; possible D gene TRBD1, 6 bases. CDR1 is LNHDA, CDR2 SQIVND, per germline (reference sequence). The CDR3 consists of 14 residues. Between the trimmed V and J ends, which lost 4 bases and 2 bases, there was a span of 10 bases. The CDR3 nucleotides read TGTGCCAGTAGTACCGGACAGATCACAGATACGCAGTATTTT. This codes for CASSTGQITDTQYF.

This clone was counted only a few times. The chain joins TRBV6-1 to TRBJ1-2; 8 positions agree with TRBD1. The V and J ends lost 1 base and 6 bases, in that order; junction bases with no gene match: 10. Germline CDR1 reads MNHNS; CDR2 reads SASEGT. There are 16 residues in the CDR3. The DNA of the CDR3 is TGTGCCAGCAGTGAAGATATAACAGGGGGGGCCGATGGCTACACCTTC. Residues: CASSEDITGGADGYTF.

The CDR3 DNA sequence: TGCAGCGTTGCCAGGGGTCCTGACGAGCAGTACTTC. It specifies CSVARGPDEQYF. The rearrangement uses TRBV29-1 and TRBJ2-7; possibly TRBD1 for D (6 bases). Germline V gives CDR1 SQVTM, CDR2 ANQGSEA. This CDR3 comprises 12 residues. V lost 4 bases and J 5 bases, leaving 12 bases between the germline ends.

V usage is TRBV29-1 and J usage is TRBJ2-3; TRBD2 is a possible D gene (6 bases). The ends were cut back, 4 bases at V and 3 bases at J, with 14 bases in the middle. This CDR3 comprises 14 residues. The V gene's germline CDR1 is SQVTM and CDR2 ANQGSEA. DNA for the CDR3: TGCAGCGTTGTCTGGGGGGATGGGACAGATACGCAGTATTTT. Translation gives CSVVWGDGTDTQYF.

The chain couples TRBV6-6 to TRBJ1-5, with 12 bases identical to TRBD1. Germline assignment: CDR1 MNHNY and CDR2 SVGAGI (reference sequence). The CDR3 is 15 residues long. The J segment lost 7 bases and the V segment lost 6 bases, leaving 7 bases of the junction unmatched. The CDR3 sequence is CASSLGQGAGQPQHF. Here the CDR3 DNA reads TGTGCCAGCAGCCTGGGACAGGGGGCTGGGCAGCCCCAGCATTTT.

This clone was found a few times. The chain couples TRBV7-3 to TRBJ1-1; perhaps TRBD1 as D (6 bases). The CDR3 length is 13 residues. The ends were cut back, 3 bases at V and 5 bases at J, with 10 bases in the middle. Per the germline V gene, CDR1 is SGHTA and CDR2 is FQGTGA. CDR3 region: CASSLTGETEAFF. The CDR3 DNA is TGTGCCAGCAGCTTGACAGGTGAGACTGAAGCTTTCTTT.

J is TRBJ2-7 and V is TRBV9, with 8 positions matching TRBD2. V shed 3 bases, J shed 4 bases, and the junction held 9 bases outside the gene matches. The germline CDR1 and CDR2 sequences are SGDLS and YYNGEE. The CDR3 is 15 amino acids. The DNA for the CDR3 is TGTGCCAGCAGCGAGGCGGGGGGCATTCTATACGAGCAGTACTTC. This codes for CASSEAGGILYEQYF.

The table lists this clone with a count of one. The V gene is TRBV6-1, the J gene TRBJ1-5, with 9 positions matching TRBD1. There are 15 residues in the CDR3. Germline CDR1 MNHNS, CDR2 SASEGT. With V trimmed by 8 bases and J by 0 bases, 5 bases remained unmatched. CDR3 residues: CASRGTGHSNQPQHF. CDR3 DNA sequence: TGTGCCAGCCGGGGGACAGGGCATAGCAATCAGCCCCAGCATTTT.

The chain is built from TRBV5-1 and TRBJ2-2; D is perhaps TRBD1 (5 bases). The CDR3 covers 15 residues. Trimming cost V 0 bases and J 4 bases, with 10 bases left between them. Per the germline V gene, CDR1 is SGHRS and CDR2 is YFSETQ. The CDR3 DNA follows: TGCGCCAGCAGCTTGGGGACAAGAGGCACCGGGGAGCTGTTTTTT. This sequence encodes CASSLGTRGTGELFF.

A word on this clone: Germline and junction disagree at one end, which may indicate a read error. The chain carries TRBV5-1 and TRBJ2-5; TRBD1 matches at 7 bases. The DNA end favors TRBJ2-7, so the J call may be wrong. The CDR3 is 14 residues long. CDR1 SGHRS and CDR2 YFSETQ come from the germline V gene. CDR3 in DNA: TGCGCCAGCCGCTTCGGACAGGCCGAGGGCGAGCAGTACTTC. Protein: CASRFGQAEGEQYF.

This clone has only a few counts. This chain links TRBV27 with TRBJ1-4, with a tentative D call TRBD1 (6 bases). This CDR3 region has 17 residues. The V and J ends lost 5 bases and 0 bases respectively, with 16 bases between them. CDR1 MNHEY and CDR2 SMNVEV come from the germline V gene (reference sequence). This chain's CDR3 is CASSPTSWTATNEKLFF. The CDR3 DNA reads as TGTGCCAGCAGTCCTACTTCCTGGACAGCAACTAATGAAAAACTGTTTTTT.

This sequence joins TRBV2 and TRBJ2-2, with 7 bases identical to TRBD1. This CDR3 region has 15 residues. Germline CDR1 SNHLY, CDR2 FYNNEI. The V gene end was trimmed by 6 bases and the J gene end by 1 base; junction bases not matched to a gene: 5. CDR3 nucleotides: TGTGCCAGCAGCCGCCCAGGGGGGAACACCGGGGAGCTGTTTTTT. It yields the protein CASSRPGGNTGELFF.